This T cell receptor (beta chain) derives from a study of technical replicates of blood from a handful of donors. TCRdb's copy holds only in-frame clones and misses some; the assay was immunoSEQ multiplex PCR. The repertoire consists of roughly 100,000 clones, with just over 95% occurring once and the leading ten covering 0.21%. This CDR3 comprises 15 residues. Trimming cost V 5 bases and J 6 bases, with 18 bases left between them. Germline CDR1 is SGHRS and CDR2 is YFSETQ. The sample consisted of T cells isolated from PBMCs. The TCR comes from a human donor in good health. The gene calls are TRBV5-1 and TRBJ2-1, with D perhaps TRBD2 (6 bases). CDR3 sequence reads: CASRSGLSPPNEQFF. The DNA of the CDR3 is TGCGCCAGCAGGTCGGGACTTTCCCCCCCCAATGAGCAGTTCTTC. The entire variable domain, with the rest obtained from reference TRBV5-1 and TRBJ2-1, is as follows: KAGVTQTPRYLIKTRGQQVTLSCSPISGHRSVSWYQQTPGQGLQFLFEYFSETQRNKGNFPGRFSGRQFSNSRSEMNVSTLELGDSALYLCASRSGLSPPNEQFFGPGTRLTVL.